Sequencing of this T cell receptor (beta chain) was carried out in a study of radiation and T cells in renal cell carcinoma. Time point: blood 4 weeks post-SBRT, at nephrectomy. Regarding treatment: 15 Gy SBRT to primary tumor, nephrectomy 4 weeks later. Nephrectomy followed 15 Gy stereotactic body radiation by 4 weeks. Study-level findings and limits: From baseline, blood top tumor clonotypes peaked at 2 weeks post-radiation.

With regard to this clone: Antigen: not known.

Trimming left V 4 bases short and J 3 bases short, with 5 bases between. CDR3 length equals 12 residues. Germline V lookup: CDR1 SGHTS, CDR2 YDEGEE. Profiling relied on immunoSEQ multiplex PCR, and the TCRdb table lists in-frame clones only, not all of them. This table has 50,000 to 65,000 clones, roughly 80% appearing once. The TCR comes from a man in his sixties with renal cell carcinoma. The chain has TRBV5-8 and TRBJ1-5; D is unresolved. The material was blood, obtained from a patient whose treatment included radiotherapy and nephrectomy. For the CDR3, the DNA is TGTGCCAGCAGCAAACTCAATCAGCCCCAGCATTTT. It yields the protein CASSKLNQPQHF.